This T cell receptor beta chain is drawn from a study of cytomegalovirus exposure and HLA in healthy donors. Across the study: Previous work identified roughly 120 million unique TCR beta sequences from some 170 million T cells.

The PCR made use of 60 Vbeta and 13 Jbeta primers. The protocol was immunoSEQ multiplex PCR, while the TCRdb copy is restricted to in-frame clones and leaves out a portion. The sample's table shows under 200,000 clones. Though probably carrying unrecorded immune exposures, donors were nominally healthy at sampling. Trimming took 4 bases from V and 3 from J; bases not matched to a gene: 6. The CDR3 length is 14 residues. Germline V gives CDR1 SGHNT, CDR2 YYREEE (reference sequence). Sequenced sample: PBMCs. This clonotype originated in a woman in her late teens or twenties in good health and CMV-seropositive. V gene TRBV5-4 combines with J gene TRBJ2-5; 7 positions match TRBD2. The CDR3 spells CASSVTGTKETQYF. The CDR3 DNA follows: TGTGCCAGCAGCGTTACCGGGACTAAAGAGACCCAGTACTTC.